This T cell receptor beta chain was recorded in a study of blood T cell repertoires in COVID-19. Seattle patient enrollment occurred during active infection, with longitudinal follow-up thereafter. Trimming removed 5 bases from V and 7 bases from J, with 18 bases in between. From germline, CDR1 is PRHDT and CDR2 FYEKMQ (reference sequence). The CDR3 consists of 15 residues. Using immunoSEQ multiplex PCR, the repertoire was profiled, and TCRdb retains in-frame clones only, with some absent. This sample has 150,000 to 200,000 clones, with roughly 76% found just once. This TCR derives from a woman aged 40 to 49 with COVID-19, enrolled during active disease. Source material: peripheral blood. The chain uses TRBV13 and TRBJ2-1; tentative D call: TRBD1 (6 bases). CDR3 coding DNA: TGTGCCAGCAGCGCCACAGGGACGGTAGTGAATGAGCAGTTCTTC. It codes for CASSATGTVVNEQFF.